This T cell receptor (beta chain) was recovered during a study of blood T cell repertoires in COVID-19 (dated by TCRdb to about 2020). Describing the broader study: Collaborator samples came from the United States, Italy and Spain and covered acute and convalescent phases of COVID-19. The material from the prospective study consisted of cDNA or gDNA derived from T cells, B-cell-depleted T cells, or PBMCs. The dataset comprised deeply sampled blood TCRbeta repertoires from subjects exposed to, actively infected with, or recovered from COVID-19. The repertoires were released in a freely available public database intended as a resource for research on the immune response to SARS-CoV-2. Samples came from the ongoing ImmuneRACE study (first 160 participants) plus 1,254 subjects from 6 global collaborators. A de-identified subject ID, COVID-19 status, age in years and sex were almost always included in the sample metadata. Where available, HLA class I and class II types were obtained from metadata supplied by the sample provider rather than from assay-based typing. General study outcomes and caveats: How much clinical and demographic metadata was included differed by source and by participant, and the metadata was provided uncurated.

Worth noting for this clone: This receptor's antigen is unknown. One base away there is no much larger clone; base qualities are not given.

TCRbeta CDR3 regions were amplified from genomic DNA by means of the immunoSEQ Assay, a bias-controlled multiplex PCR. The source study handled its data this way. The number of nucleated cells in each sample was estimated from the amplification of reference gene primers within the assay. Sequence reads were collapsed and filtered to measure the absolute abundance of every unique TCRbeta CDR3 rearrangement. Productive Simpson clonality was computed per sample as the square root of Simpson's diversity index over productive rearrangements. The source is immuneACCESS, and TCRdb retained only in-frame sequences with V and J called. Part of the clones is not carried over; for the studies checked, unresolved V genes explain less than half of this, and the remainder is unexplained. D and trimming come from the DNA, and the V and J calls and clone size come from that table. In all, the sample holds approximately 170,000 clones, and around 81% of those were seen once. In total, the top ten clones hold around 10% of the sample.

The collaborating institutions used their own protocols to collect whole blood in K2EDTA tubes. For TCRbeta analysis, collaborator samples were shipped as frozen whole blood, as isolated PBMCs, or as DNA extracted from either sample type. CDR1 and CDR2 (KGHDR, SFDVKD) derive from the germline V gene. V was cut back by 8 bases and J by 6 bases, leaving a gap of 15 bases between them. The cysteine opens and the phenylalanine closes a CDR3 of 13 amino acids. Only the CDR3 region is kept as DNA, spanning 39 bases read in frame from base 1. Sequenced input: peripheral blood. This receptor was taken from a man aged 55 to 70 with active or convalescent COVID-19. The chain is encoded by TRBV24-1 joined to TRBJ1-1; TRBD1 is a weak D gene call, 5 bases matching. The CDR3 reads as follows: CATKGSGGAEAFF. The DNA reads TGTGCCACCAAAGGATCAGGAGGGGCTGAAGCTTTCTTT.